This T cell receptor beta chain was identified in a study of cytomegalovirus exposure and HLA in healthy donors. As for the study in general: Earlier findings included some 120 million unique TCR beta sequences obtained from 150 million to 200 million T cells. Study-wide results and caveats: Reported results showed that the classifier diagnosed cytomegalovirus status with high specificity and sensitivity. Versus the approximately 670-donor mean, an Asian-associated ancestry cluster reportedly showed fewer N-insertions in a later analysis.

Every donor was a healthy person donating bone marrow. Comments on this clone: What it binds is unknown.

This PCR relied on a set of 60 Vbeta primers and 13 Jbeta primers. Method: immunoSEQ multiplex PCR; TCRdb's copy keeps in-frame clones and lacks some. The sample has about 200,000 clones; 75% to 85% are singletons. Between the trimmed V and J ends, which lost 2 bases and 2 bases, there was a span of 18 bases. CDR1 GTSNPN and CDR2 SVGIG come from the germline V gene (reference sequence). The CDR3 totals 16 residues. Sample: PBMCs. The source of this sequence is a male donor in good health and CMV-seropositive. The J gene is TRBJ2-5, the V gene TRBV30, with a possible D match to TRBD2 (6 bases). CDR3 in DNA: TGTGCCTGGAGTCTTAGCGGAGCCAGCCTACAAGAGACCCAGTACTTC. This gives the protein CAWSLSGASLQETQYF.